This entry concerns a single TCR beta chain. With 0 bases removed from V and 7 bases from J, the gap between germline ends came to 12 bases. Germline loops: CDR1 WNHNN, CDR2 SYGVQD (reference sequence). This CDR3 contains 14 residues. This specimen belongs to a study of blood T cell repertoires in COVID-19. Overall study context: Researchers got acute and convalescent COVID-19 samples from the United States, Italy and Spain.

As originally analysed: Reference gene primer amplification yielded estimated nucleated cell counts. Assay: immunoSEQ multiplex PCR; the TCRdb copy retains only in-frame clones and omits some. The V and J calls and the clone size are those of that table, but D and trimming were determined from the DNA. The data contain roughly 120,000 clones, approximately 71% of them singletons. This TCR came from a human donor in a cohort sampled during active COVID-19. The sample comprised peripheral blood. The chain is built from TRBV10-1 and TRBJ1-2, with D possibly matching TRBD1 (5 bases). CDR3 in DNA: TGCGCCAGCAGTGAGTCGGGGCAGGGCGGTGGCTACACCTTC. This sequence encodes CASSESGQGGGYTF.